This T cell receptor beta chain is drawn from a study of response to subunit inactivated influenza vaccine. The CDR3 covers 15 residues. Germline V gives CDR1 LNHNV, CDR2 YYDKDF (reference sequence). V gave up 3 bases and J gave up 5 bases, with 16 bases separating them. TCRdb itself ran the RT-PCR reads through MiXCR, one entry per CDR3 protein. The sample contains about 540,000 distinct CDR3 sequences, roughly 23% of which appear only once. This clonotype is a singleton in its sample. These data were likewise used in another study, on T cells expressing NK-cell markers. That investigation notes: Libraries used 5'RACE template switching adding universal primer site and UMIs.

This chain connects TRBV15 to TRBJ2-5; D possibly matches TRBD1 or TRBD2 (5 bases each). The clonotype was recovered from a man aged 45-60 years who received an inactivated influenza vaccine. Sample: CD4+ T cells sorted from PBMCs, taken about 12 days after vaccination. In nucleotides, the CDR3 is TGTGCCACCAGCAGTGGGGCAGGGAAGCGGGAGACCCAGTACTTC. Its translation: CATSSGAGKRETQYF.